This entry is about one T cell receptor beta chain. The sample comes from a study of blood T cell repertoires in COVID-19. Study in general: In each case, the material was cDNA or gDNA derived from T cells, B-cell-depleted T cells, or PBMCs.

Original handling: Estimation of nucleated cell counts relied on the amplification of reference gene primers. The protocol was immunoSEQ multiplex PCR, while the TCRdb copy is restricted to in-frame clones and leaves out a portion. Clone size and the V and J calls come from that table; the DNA yielded D and trimming. The table includes 300,000 to 400,000 clones, around 89% detected once. Sequenced input: peripheral blood. The TCR sequence derives from a woman younger than 45 with COVID-19, enrolled during active disease.

CDR3 nucleotide sequence: TGCGCCAGCAGCCAAGACAGGGCCAGTACTCCTAATGGCTACACCTTC. Its translation is CASSQDRASTPNGYTF. The V gene is TRBV4-3, the J gene TRBJ1-2, with a weak D call TRBD1 (5 bases). Deletions cut 0 bases from V and 6 bases from J, with 17 bases between. In germline, CDR1 is LGHNA, CDR2 YSLEER. CDR3 length: 16 residues.